These T cell receptor beta chains were read from a single sample in a study of Graves' ophthalmopathy and Graves' hyperthyroidism. A single record per CDR3 protein comes from TCRdb applying MiXCR to the multiplex PCR reads. The data contain about 500,000 distinct CDR3 sequences, approximately 35% of them seen just once; the ten biggest clones take up over 3.5%. The sequenced sample consisted of peripheral blood or thyroid tissue (not recorded which). The origin of the receptors is an adult man with Graves' hyperthyroidism. Each CDR3 is given without its conserved first and last residue. Only part of the rows carry a size: once, few, many, or a class if the clone is expanded.

V gene	J gene	clone size	CDR3 protein
TRBV29-1	TRBJ1-4	many	SVTPPSGGTNEKLF
TRBV2	TRBJ1-5	NA	ASRAQETQH
TRBV9	TRBJ2-7	few	ASSVEALFGSQNEQY
TRBV2	TRBJ1-6	NA	ASSESRSSPLH
TRBV11-2	TRBJ1-2	many	ASSLMELNYGYT
TRBV2	TRBJ2-7	NA	ASSPLQGDEQY
TRBV6-5	TRBJ2-2	many	ASSFRATGELF
TRBV7-2	TRBJ1-2	NA	ASSRGDDGYT
TRBV20-1	TRBJ1-2	many	SARDEGQGPGYT
TRBV15	TRBJ2-5	many	ATSSTKISGWETQY
TRBV5-1	TRBJ1-2	NA	ASSLTPYGYT
TRBV7-9	TRBJ1-5	many	ASKGDGDINQPQH
TRBV29-1	TRBJ2-7	NA	SVVSGGYEQY
TRBV29-1	TRBJ2-7	many	SVKGLYEQY
TRBV29-1	TRBJ1-1	NA	SVDQGLAVGTEAF
TRBV20-1	TRBJ1-2	NA	SASLPLQSTMYGYT
TRBV7-2	TRBJ2-6	many	ASSLVWDFGANVLT
TRBV19	TRBJ1-5	few	ASSPRTGALDQPQH
TRBV12-3/TRBV12-4	NA	NA	ASSLQIGNEQF
TRBV18	TRBJ2-7	many	ASSPRRVAYEQY
TRBV6-1	TRBJ1-2	many	ASSRTYNYGYT
TRBV29-1	TRBJ2-5	NA	SLGAATEETQY
TRBV20-1	TRBJ2-7	NA	SAISGETYEQY
TRBV20-1	TRBJ1-2	many	SARAVLQGGNYGYT
TRBV2	TRBJ2-2	NA	ASSTGTSVTGELF
TRBV6-6	TRBJ2-7	many	ASSSRVEQY
TRBV2	TRBJ1-5	NA	ASSPTVTDQPQH
TRBV7-2	TRBJ2-7	NA	ASSSHSGGDEQY
TRBV6-1	TRBJ1-2	NA	ASSDRGTYGYA
TRBV12-3/TRBV12-4	TRBJ1-6	many	ASSYGTESPLH
TRBV7-9	TRBJ2-7	many	ASSRLSGQEYEQY
TRBV5-1	TRBJ2-5	NA	ASSFSGFQETQY
TRBV12-5	TRBJ2-5	many	ASGYGTGQETQY
TRBV9	TRBJ1-1	many	ASSVGPLENTEAF
TRBV29-1	TRBJ1-2	NA	SVDPTGDGDGYT
TRBV10-3	TRBJ2-2	many	AIKDRRGGNTGELF
TRBV20-1	TRBJ2-7	NA	SASRRLGGRYEQY
TRBV29-1	TRBJ2-5	many	SVEPGLAGDLETQY
TRBV30	TRBJ1-5	NA	AWSQDSNQPQH
TRBV7-9	TRBJ1-4	NA	ASSQAPTSGRNEKLF
TRBV6-1	TRBJ2-1	NA	ASSYGGDDEQL
TRBV24-1	TRBJ2-3	few	ATSGVPGSTDTQY
TRBV5-1	TRBJ1-5	few	ASSLSPGGNQPQH
TRBV5-1	TRBJ2-7	NA	ASSLRTGRNAEQY
TRBV2	TRBJ1-1	many	ASSEAVVGSAF
TRBV3-1	TRBJ2-7	NA	ASSYSGTEEEQY
TRBV10-3	TRBJ1-2	NA	ASSYSRINYGYT
TRBV7-8	TRBJ1-1	NA	ASRDGVRAF
TRBV29-1	TRBJ2-3	few	SVSLGVLPTDTQY